The text below deals with one T cell receptor (beta chain). These data are taken from a study of technical replicates of blood from several donors. The table came from immunoSEQ multiplex PCR; TCRdb's copy has only in-frame clones and leaves some out. The sample lists tens of thousands of clones, 94% occurring once. The germline CDR1 and CDR2 sequences are MDHEN and SYDVKM. The V gene lost 1 base and the J gene lost 1 base, with 10 bases spanning the gap. This CDR3 region has 15 residues. Sequencing input: T cells isolated from PBMCs. The rearrangement links TRBV28 to TRBJ1-1; weak D call: TRBD1 (5 bases). This TCR derives from a human donor in good health. The CDR3 nucleotides are TGTGCCAGCAGTTTATATCGTCAGGGGAACACTGAAGCTTTCTTT. Protein product: CASSLYRQGNTEAFF. Full variable domain (remainder filled in from reference TRBV28 and TRBJ1-1): DVKVTQSSRYLVKRTGEKVFLECVQDMDHENMFWYRQDPGLGLRLIYFSYDVKMKEKGDIPEGYSVSREKKERFSLILESASTNQTSMYLCASSLYRQGNTEAFFGQGTRLTVV.